This paragraph reports one T cell receptor beta chain. The antigen remains undetermined. These data are taken from a study of OX40 agonist ivuxolimab in advanced cancers. Findings and limits, study-wide: At 0.1-3.0 mg/kg, partial responders had clonal expansion among the lowest observed. Average numbers of expanded clones were greater in CD8+ T cells than in CD4+.

Generated by immunoSEQ multiplex PCR, the TCRdb table keeps only in-frame clones and is missing some. The repertoire has about 14,000 clones, more than 75% of them found once; the top ten carry roughly two thirds. V lost 5 bases, J lost 2 bases, and 13 bases lay in between. The CDR3 is 14 residues long. CDR1 WSHSY and CDR2 SAAADI come from the germline V gene. The V and J genes are TRBV10-2 and TRBJ2-7; unclear D gene. This receptor was obtained from an adult with an advanced solid tumor such as melanoma, head and neck, liver or kidney cancer. The sequencing used CD4+ or CD8+ T cells sorted from blood, collected in a trial of the OX40 agonist ivuxolimab. The CDR3 DNA reads as TGCGCCAGCAGTTACGGCGGTAACCCCTACGAGCAGTACTTC. It encodes CASSYGGNPYEQYF.